This T cell receptor (beta chain) is drawn from a study of identical twins. Template switching introduced a universal primer site, and the cDNA bore unique molecular identifiers. In TCRdb, the 5' RACE reads were re-called with MiXCR into one record per CDR3 protein. The data contain 200,000 to 250,000 distinct CDR3 sequences, more than 9.5% of them seen just once; the ten biggest clones take up roughly 4%. Germline values: CDR1 SGDLS, CDR2 YYNGEE. This CDR3 comprises 15 residues. Trimming stripped 0 bases from V and 10 bases from J, with 17 bases between. Another study also made use of these data, one on yellow fever vaccine responses in identical twins.

This receptor was obtained from a woman aged 18-30 years in good health. The sequenced sample consisted of memory (CD45RO+) T cells sorted from blood. V is TRBV9 and J is TRBJ2-1, with D perhaps matching TRBD2 (5 bases). CDR3 protein: CASSVEFGNSGEQFF. In nucleotides, the CDR3 is TGTGCCAGCAGCGTAGAGTTCGGAAACTCGGGAGAGCAGTTCTTC.